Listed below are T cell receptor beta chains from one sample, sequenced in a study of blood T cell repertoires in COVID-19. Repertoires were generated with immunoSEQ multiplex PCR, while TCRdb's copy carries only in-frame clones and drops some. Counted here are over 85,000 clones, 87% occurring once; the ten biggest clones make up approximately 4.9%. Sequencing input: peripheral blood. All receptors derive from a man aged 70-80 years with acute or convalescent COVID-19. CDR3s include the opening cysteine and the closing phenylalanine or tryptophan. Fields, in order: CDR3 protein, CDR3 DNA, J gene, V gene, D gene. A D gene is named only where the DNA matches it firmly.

CDR3aa: CASSMDIWTGPQGYGYTF; CDR3nt: TGTGCCAGTAGTATGGACATCTGGACAGGCCCGCAGGGCTATGGCTACACCTTC; j_gene: TRBJ1-2; v_gene: TRBV19; d_gene: TRBD1
CDR3aa: CASSPGTGWQETQYF; CDR3nt: TGTGCCAGCAGCCCCGGGACAGGGTGGCAAGAGACCCAGTACTTC; j_gene: TRBJ2-5; v_gene: TRBV3-1/TRBV3-2; d_gene: TRBD1
CDR3aa: CASRTGVGNTIYF; CDR3nt: TGTGCCAGCAGAACAGGGGTAGGAAACACCATATATTTT; j_gene: TRBJ1-3; v_gene: TRBV6-5; d_gene: TRBD1
CDR3aa: CSVGGNNQPQHF; CDR3nt: TGCAGCGTTGGCGGCAACAATCAGCCCCAGCATTTT; j_gene: TRBJ1-5; v_gene: TRBV29-1; d_gene: -
CDR3aa: CARSLAGDTYNEQFF; CDR3nt: TGTGCCAGAAGCCTAGCGGGGGACACCTACAATGAGCAGTTCTTC; j_gene: TRBJ2-1; v_gene: TRBV5-3; d_gene: TRBD2
CDR3aa: CASSNRDMNTEAFF; CDR3nt: TGTGCCAGCAGCAACAGGGACATGAACACTGAAGCTTTCTTT; j_gene: TRBJ1-1; v_gene: TRBV6-6; d_gene: -
CDR3aa: CASSPRGDGYTF; CDR3nt: TGTGCCAGCAGTCCCCGGGGTGATGGCTACACCTTC; j_gene: TRBJ1-2; v_gene: TRBV12-3/TRBV12-4; d_gene: -
CDR3aa: CASSELERTYNVLTF; CDR3nt: TGTGCCAGCAGTGAACTTGAGCGGACTTATAACGTCCTGACTTTC; j_gene: TRBJ2-6; v_gene: TRBV6-1; d_gene: -
CDR3aa: CASSPRGDTEAFF; CDR3nt: TGTGCCAGCTCACCAAGGGGCGACACTGAAGCTTTCTTT; j_gene: TRBJ1-1; v_gene: TRBV18; d_gene: -
CDR3aa: CASSQDLGGAGEKLFF; CDR3nt: TGTGCCAGCAGCCAAGATTTGGGAGGGGCAGGTGAAAAACTGTTTTTT; j_gene: TRBJ1-4; v_gene: TRBV3-1/TRBV3-2; d_gene: -
CDR3aa: CASSHGSYGYTF; CDR3nt: TGTGCCAGCAGCCACGGGAGCTATGGCTACACCTTC; j_gene: TRBJ1-2; v_gene: TRBV3-1/TRBV3-2; d_gene: -
CDR3aa: CASSLTGASNYSPLHF; CDR3nt: TGTGCCAGCAGTTTGACAGGGGCCTCAAACTATTCACCCCTCCACTTT; j_gene: TRBJ1-6; v_gene: TRBV28; d_gene: TRBD1
CDR3aa: CASSVGPYEQYF; CDR3nt: TGTGCCAGCAGCGTGGGCCCCTACGAGCAGTACTTC; j_gene: TRBJ2-7; v_gene: TRBV12-3/TRBV12-4; d_gene: -
CDR3aa: CASSYRGIGFMGYTF; CDR3nt: TGTGCCAGCAGTTACAGGGGGATTGGGTTTATGGGCTACACCTTC; j_gene: TRBJ1-2; v_gene: TRBV6-5; d_gene: -
CDR3aa: CASSLRGRQGVDGYTF; CDR3nt: TGCGCCAGCAGCTTACGAGGCCGACAGGGGGTCGATGGCTACACCTTC; j_gene: TRBJ1-2; v_gene: TRBV5-1; d_gene: TRBD1
CDR3aa: CASSLVGGANYGYTF; CDR3nt: TGTGCCAGCAGCTTAGTGGGGGGAGCTAACTATGGCTACACCTTC; j_gene: TRBJ1-2; v_gene: TRBV7-2; d_gene: -
CDR3aa: CASSFGNSPEETQYF; CDR3nt: TGTGCCAGCAGCTTCGGTAACAGTCCTGAAGAGACCCAGTACTTC; j_gene: TRBJ2-5; v_gene: TRBV7-9; d_gene: -
CDR3aa: CASSMSAGGTTDTQYF; CDR3nt: TGTGCCAGTAGTATGAGCGCGGGGGGGACCACAGATACGCAGTATTTT; j_gene: TRBJ2-3; v_gene: TRBV19; d_gene: TRBD2
CDR3aa: CASRRLATGELFF; CDR3nt: TGTGCCAGCAGGCGACTTGCCACCGGGGAGCTGTTTTTT; j_gene: TRBJ2-2; v_gene: TRBV12-3/TRBV12-4; d_gene: -
CDR3aa: CASSHGQDNEKLFF; CDR3nt: TGTGCCAGCTCACATGGACAGGATAATGAAAAACTGTTTTTT; j_gene: TRBJ1-4; v_gene: TRBV18; d_gene: TRBD1
CDR3aa: CASSEITSGYTDTQYF; CDR3nt: TGCGCCAGCAGTGAGATAACTAGCGGATACACAGATACGCAGTATTTT; j_gene: TRBJ2-3; v_gene: TRBV10-2; d_gene: TRBD2